This T cell receptor (beta chain) is from a study of STAT3 mutations in large granular lymphocyte leukemia. Turning to the study itself: 40% of treated T-LGLL patients showed hematologic response to immunosuppression.

Germline CDR1 is SEHNR and CDR2 is FQNEAQ (reference sequence). The CDR3 sequence is 17 residues long. V shed 4 bases and J shed 0 bases, with 16 bases lying between them. Roughly 39,000 productive templates were obtained per sample on average. Here immunoSEQ multiplex PCR was the method, and the copy in TCRdb shows in-frame clones only, minus some. Here the sample spans under 35,000 clones, about 83% being singletons. The table lists this clone with a count of one. No antigen is known for it. General study findings and limits: Clonal expansion was inferred from other time points because no sample existed at each clone's first appearance. Every T-LGLL patient had at least one immunodominant TCRbeta clonotype.

Specimen: peripheral blood mononuclear cells. The sequence came from a woman aged 45 to 65 with T-cell large granular lymphocyte leukemia. Some clones in this sample may be carry-over from other donors' samples. The chain links TRBV7-9 to TRBJ2-1, with D unclear. For the CDR3, the DNA is TGTGCCAGCAGCTGGCCCCGCTTGCGGAGCTCCTACAATGAGCAGTTCTTC. Translated: CASSWPRLRSSYNEQFF.